The 8 T cell receptor beta chains in this list originate from one sample, sequenced in a study of T-cell memory formation after mild COVID-19 (dated by TCRdb to about 2021). Libraries were built with 5' RACE. The listed sequencing device is Illumina NovaSeq 6000. TCRdb reprocessed the public reads (quality trimming at Q25 with fastp, clone calling with MiXCR) and kept in-frame beta chains. One record per CDR3 amino acid sequence lists the most common genes and DNA. Here the sample has about 180,000 distinct CDR3 sequences; 16% occur a single time. The ten largest clones capture about 1.9% of the sample. The sequenced material came from PBMCs or a T cell subset sorted from them (not recorded which). The receptors shown here come from an adult woman who had mild COVID-19 (a few samples of this study predate the infection). The sample titles of this study are shuffled in the database, so cell type and time point are left out; the donor was told from shared clones.

A few counts support this clonotype. CDR3 sequence: CASSLSGSLFSYEQYF. The CDR3 bases are TGTGCCAGCAGCTTAAGCGGGAGTCTTTTCTCCTACGAGCAGTACTTC. The rearrangement links TRBV7-2 to TRBJ2-7; 8 bases line up with TRBD2. Germline CDR1 is SGHTA and CDR2 is FQGNSA. This CDR3 region has 16 residues. V lost 2 bases and J lost 0; bases outside the gene matches: 6.

This clonotype was seen only a few times. The chain links TRBV11-2 to TRBJ2-5; D is ambiguous. V lost 2 bases to trimming and J lost 5 bases, with 9 bases between them. The CDR3 is 13 residues long. Germline CDR1 is SGHAT and CDR2 is FQNNGV. The chain's CDR3 is CASSLNHRETQYF. Written as DNA, the CDR3 is TGTGCCAGCAGCTTAAACCACCGGGAGACCCAGTACTTC.

This clonotype showed up many times. The rearrangement links TRBV6-6 to TRBJ2-7; D may match TRBD1 or TRBD2 (5 bases each). Per the germline V gene, CDR1 is MNHNY and CDR2 is SVGAGI (reference sequence). Deletions cut 5 bases from V and 1 base from J, with 15 bases between. This CDR3 comprises 15 residues. This CDR3 is CASSRIRDGSYEQYF. The CDR3 coding sequence is TGTGCCAGCAGTAGGATCCGGGACGGATCCTACGAGCAGTACTTC.

This clonotype was seen only a few times. The CDR3 bases are TGTGCCAGCAGTTTTAGAAAGACCCAGTACTTC. This encodes CASSFRKTQYF. The gene calls are TRBV12-3 or TRBV12-4 and TRBJ2-5; D is ambiguous. The CDR3 runs to 11 residues. The V gene lost 3 bases and the J gene lost 6 bases, with 5 bases spanning the gap.

J is TRBJ1-2 and V is TRBV6-1; no firm D call. The ends were cut back, 6 bases at V and 8 bases at J, with 19 bases in the middle. The length of the CDR3 is 14 residues. CDR1 and CDR2 from the germline V gene are MNHNS and SASEGT. The CDR3 coding sequence is TGTGCCAGCAGATTCGAGGACGCGGGCCAGGGCTACACCTTC. Amino acids: CASRFEDAGQGYTF.

This clonotype was recorded a few times. The chain uses TRBV3-1 and TRBJ1-1; D might be TRBD1 (5 bases). The CDR3 extends over 18 amino acids. Trimming cost V 0 bases and J 0 bases, with 17 bases left between them. Germline values: CDR1 LGHDT, CDR2 YNNKEL (reference sequence). CDR3 in amino acids: CASSQDRRGRIMNTEAFF. For the CDR3, the DNA is TGTGCCAGCAGCCAAGATCGGAGGGGACGGATCATGAACACTGAAGCTTTCTTT. Looking up the rest from reference TRBV3-1 and TRBJ1-1 gives the full variable domain: DTAVSQTPKYLVTQMGNDKSIKCEQNLGHDTMYWYKQDSKKFLKIMFSYNNKELIINETVPNRFSPKSPDKAHLNLHINSLELGDSAVYFCASSQDRRGRIMNTEAFFGQGTRLTVV.

This clonotype was seen ten or more times. The V and J genes are TRBV7-9 and TRBJ2-7; D might be TRBD2 (5 bases). Per germline, CDR1 SEHNR and CDR2 FQNEAQ (reference sequence). The CDR3 is made up of 15 amino acids. The germline V and J ends were trimmed by 6 bases and 6 bases, with 21 bases remaining between them. The CDR3 nucleotides read TGTGCCAGCAGTTCGGACCGGGGTCAGGTGGCCGAGCAGTACTTC. As protein: CASSSDRGQVAEQYF.

The V and J genes are TRBV18 and TRBJ2-3, with 10 nucleotides matching TRBD1. The germline V gene has CDR1 KGHSH and CDR2 LQKENI. The CDR3 spans 17 residues. V shed 3 bases and J 4 bases; nucleotides not matched to a gene: 10. The CDR3: CASSPRDRGRRADTQYF. In DNA, the CDR3 is TGTGCCAGCTCACCGCGTGACAGGGGGCGCCGGGCAGATACGCAGTATTTT.